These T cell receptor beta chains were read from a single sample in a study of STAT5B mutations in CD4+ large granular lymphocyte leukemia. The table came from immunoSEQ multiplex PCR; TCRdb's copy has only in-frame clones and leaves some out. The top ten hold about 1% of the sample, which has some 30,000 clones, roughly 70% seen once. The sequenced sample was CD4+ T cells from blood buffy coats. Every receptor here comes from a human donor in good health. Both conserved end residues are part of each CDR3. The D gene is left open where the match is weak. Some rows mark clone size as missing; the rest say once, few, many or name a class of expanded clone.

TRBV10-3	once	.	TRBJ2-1	TGTGCCATCAGTGGGGGCGGGACCTCCTACAATGAGCAGTTCTTC	CAISGGGTSYNEQFF
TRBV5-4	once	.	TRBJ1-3	TGTGCCAGCAGCTTGGCAGGGTCTGGAAACACCATATATTTT	CASSLAGSGNTIYF
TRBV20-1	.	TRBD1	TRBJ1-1	TGCAGTGCTCGGACAGGGGGAGAAGCTTTCTTT	CSARTGGEAFF
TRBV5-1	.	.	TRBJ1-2	TGCGCCAGCAGCCCCCTCGGGCAGAACTATGGCTACACCTTC	CASSPLGQNYGYTF
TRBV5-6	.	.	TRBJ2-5	TGTGCCAGCAGCTCTACAGGGTACCAAGAGACCCAGTACTTC	CASSSTGYQETQYF
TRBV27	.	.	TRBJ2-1	TGTGCCAGCCGGAGGGAGGAAGGGGGCAATGAGCAGTTCTTC	CASRREEGGNEQFF
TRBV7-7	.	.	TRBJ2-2	TGTGCCAGCAGCTTCCCGGAGGTGGGGACGGCCGGGGAGCTGTTTTTT	CASSFPEVGTAGELFF
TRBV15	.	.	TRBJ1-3	TGTGCCACCAGCAGAGATGATCGGGGCACCTATTCCTCTGGAAACACCATATATTTT	CATSRDDRGTYSSGNTIYF
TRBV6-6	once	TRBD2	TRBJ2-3	TGTGCCAGCAGCGTTGGACTAGCGGGAGTAGATACGCAGTATTTT	CASSVGLAGVDTQYF
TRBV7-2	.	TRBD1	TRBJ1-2	TGTGCCAGCAGCCGACCCGGGACAGCCTATGGCTACACCTTC	CASSRPGTAYGYTF
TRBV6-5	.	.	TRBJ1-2	TGTGCCAGCAGTTACAGGGTAGGGAACTATGGCTACACCTTC	CASSYRVGNYGYTF
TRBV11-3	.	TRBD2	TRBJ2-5	TGTGCCACCACCCTCGGGGGGACCCAAGAGACCCAGTACTTC	CATTLGGTQETQYF
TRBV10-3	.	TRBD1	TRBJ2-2	TGTGCCATCTCAAGGGCTTCGGGACAGTTGTCGGAGGAGCTGTTTTTT	CAISRASGQLSEELFF
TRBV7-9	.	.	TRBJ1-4	TGTGCCAGCAGCTTTAGGGGGAATGAAAAACTGTTTTTT	CASSFRGNEKLFF
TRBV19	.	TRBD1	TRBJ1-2	TGTGCCAGTAGAGAAGGTGGGACAGGGGAAGGCTATGGCTACACCTTC	CASREGGTGEGYGYTF
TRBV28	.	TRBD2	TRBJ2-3	TGTGCCAGCAGTCGATCTAGCGGGGGGTTCACAGATACGCAGTATTTT	CASSRSSGGFTDTQYF
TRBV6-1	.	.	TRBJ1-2	TGTGCCAGCAGTGAATCGGTGCACTATGGCTACACCTTC	CASSESVHYGYTF
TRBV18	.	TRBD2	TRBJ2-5	TGTGCCAGCTCACACCGGGAGGGAAAAGAGACCCAGTACTTC	CASSHREGKETQYF
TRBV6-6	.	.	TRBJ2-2	TGTGCCAGCAGTGGGGGGGCTAGCCGGACCGGGGAGCTGTTTTTT	CASSGGASRTGELFF
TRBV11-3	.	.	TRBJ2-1	TGTGCCAGCAGCCCCCGCCACCGGGACATGGCGCTCTTC	CASSPRHRDMALF
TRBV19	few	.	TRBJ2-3	TGTGCCAGTAGTAAGGGGTACCTCACAGATACGCAGTATTTT	CASSKGYLTDTQYF
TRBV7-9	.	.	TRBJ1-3	TGTGCCAGCAGCTTAGGGGCCTCTGGAAACACCATATATTTT	CASSLGASGNTIYF
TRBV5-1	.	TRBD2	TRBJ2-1	TGCGCCAGCAGCTTTAGCGGGGCTCATGGTGAGCAGTTCTTC	CASSFSGAHGEQFF
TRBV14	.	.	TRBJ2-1	TGTGCCAGCAGCCGGTGGGGTGAGCAGTTCTTC	CASSRWGEQFF
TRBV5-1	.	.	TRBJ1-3	TGCGCCAGCAGCTTCGGGGACGGCTCTGGAAACACCATATATTTT	CASSFGDGSGNTIYF